The 30 T cell receptor beta chains listed next were all sequenced from one sample in a study of shared clonotypes between healthy human individuals. This table comes from immunoSEQ multiplex PCR, and its TCRdb copy is limited to in-frame clones, with some not included. The sample holds roughly 1 million clones, roughly 80% seen once. Sample: memory CD4+ T cells sorted from blood. The sample's subset: CD45RA-negative fraction. The receptors here all came from a man younger than 30 in good health.

CDR3 in DNA: TGTGCTAGTGGTCCGTTCAGGGGGCGTCGGGACTATGGCTACACCTTC. Protein sequence: CASGPFRGRRDYGYTF. V is TRBV12-5 and J is TRBJ1-2, with 8 bases matching TRBD1. The CDR3 runs 16 residues. Per the germline V gene, CDR1 is LGHNT and CDR2 is FRNRAP. Trimming cost V 5 bases and J 3 bases; bases outside gene matches: 11.

This clone was counted between two and nine times. This chain connects TRBV30 to TRBJ1-4, with D uncertain. From germline, CDR1 is GTSNPN and CDR2 SVGIG (reference sequence). Deletions cut 0 bases from V and 5 bases from J, with 13 bases between. The CDR3 spans 15 residues. The CDR3 DNA reads as TGTGCCTGGAGTGTACAACCCGGAGCAAATGAAAAACTGTTTTTT. Amino acids: CAWSVQPGANEKLFF.

The V and J genes are TRBV6-1 and TRBJ1-5; TRBD1 agrees at 8 bases. The CDR3 has 15 amino acids. V trimming: 7 bases; J trimming: 4 bases; junction bases outside the gene matches: 9. The germline CDR1 and CDR2 sequences are MNHNS and SASEGT. CDR3 bases: TGTGCCAGCACCGACCAAGACAGGGGAAATCAGCCCCAGCATTTT. Protein sequence: CASTDQDRGNQPQHF.

The rearrangement uses TRBV5-4 and TRBJ1-1, with D perhaps matching TRBD1 (6 bases). Germline values: CDR1 SGHNT, CDR2 YYREEE (reference sequence). V lost 3 bases and J 1 base, leaving 10 bases between the germline ends. The CDR3 contains 14 residues. The CDR3: CASSSAQGNTEAFF. CDR3 sequence (DNA): TGTGCCAGCAGCTCCGCACAGGGGAACACTGAAGCTTTCTTT.

This chain joins TRBV7-2 and TRBJ2-1; D gene unclear. V lost 5 bases and J lost 6, with 11 bases in between. CDR1 is SGHTA and CDR2 is FQGNSA in the germline V gene. This CDR3 is 13 amino acids long. In nucleotides, the CDR3 is TGTGCCAGCAGCCCCTTCTCGGGCAATGAGCAGTTCTTC. Protein sequence: CASSPFSGNEQFF.

This chain uses TRBV5-1 with TRBJ2-5, with TRBD2 matching over 7 bases. The CDR3 covers 16 residues. From germline, CDR1 is SGHRS and CDR2 YFSETQ. The V segment lost 4 bases and the J segment 3 bases; nucleotides outside the gene matches: 12. Here the CDR3 reads CASSDNSGQAEETQYF. As DNA, the CDR3 is TGCGCCAGCAGCGATAATAGCGGGCAGGCCGAAGAGACCCAGTACTTC.

The CDR3 here is CASVLAGGNYEQYF. CDR3 in DNA: TGTGCCAGCGTACTAGCGGGGGGGAACTACGAGCAGTACTTC. This chain joins TRBV6-1 and TRBJ2-7, with TRBD2 matching over 13 bases. The CDR3 has 14 amino acids. J gave up 3 bases and V 8 bases, and 4 bases lay outside the gene matches. CDR1 is MNHNS, CDR2 SASEGT, per germline.

The chain has TRBV13 and TRBJ2-5; 9 bases match TRBD2. CDR3 length equals 15 residues. Per germline, CDR1 PRHDT and CDR2 FYEKMQ (reference sequence). The V gene end was trimmed by 5 bases and the J gene end by 6 bases; junction bases not matched to a gene: 10. CDR3 sequence reads: CASSPPRGGPQTQYF. The CDR3 nucleotides read TGTGCCAGCAGCCCACCGCGGGGGGGGCCTCAGACCCAGTACTTC.

The chain employs TRBV10-3 and TRBJ1-2; TRBD1 matches at 8 bases. Germline values: CDR1 ENHRY, CDR2 SYGVKD. J lost 5 bases, V lost 0 bases, and 5 bases had no gene match. The CDR3 covers 15 residues. The CDR3 nucleotides are TGTGCCATCAGTGAGTCGACAGGGGCGTATTATGGCTACACCTTC. Its translation: CAISESTGAYYGYTF.

V usage is TRBV5-5 and J usage is TRBJ2-1; no clear D. The CDR3 is 12 amino acids. The germline V gene encodes CDR1 SGHKS and CDR2 YYEKEE (reference sequence). The V gene lost 4 bases and the J gene lost 4 bases, with 6 bases spanning the gap. This CDR3 is CASSPRYNEQFF. The CDR3 nucleotides are TGTGCCAGCAGCCCCAGGTACAATGAGCAGTTCTTC.

This clone was counted only a few times. The chain links TRBV19 to TRBJ2-1; 9 positions agree with TRBD2. Germline lookup yields CDR1 LNHDA and CDR2 SQIVND (reference sequence). The CDR3 sequence is 15 residues long. After removal of 3 bases from V and 2 bases from J, the junction contained 2 bases not matched to a gene. The CDR3, as DNA: TGTGCCAGTAGTATTGGACTAGCGACCTACAATGAGCAGTTCTTC. It yields the protein CASSIGLATYNEQFF.

This chain connects TRBV30 to TRBJ2-7; 7 bases agree with TRBD1. CDR1 and CDR2 (germline): GTSNPN, SVGIG (reference sequence). The CDR3 runs to 14 residues. The V and J ends lost 2 bases and 4 bases, in that order; junction bases with no gene match: 8. The CDR3 sequence: CAWSPGTVVYEQYF. CDR3 coding DNA: TGTGCCTGGAGTCCCGGGACAGTGGTGTACGAGCAGTACTTC.

This chain uses TRBV30 with TRBJ1-3, with 8 bases fitting TRBD1. V was clipped by 0 bases and J by 7 bases; unmatched bases: 2. CDR3 length equals 13 residues. Germline V CDR1 and CDR2: GTSNPN, SVGIG (reference sequence). The CDR3 nucleotides are TGTGCCTGGAGTGTACAGGGGGTGAACACCATATATTTT. Residues: CAWSVQGVNTIYF.

The V and J genes are TRBV11-3 and TRBJ2-7; D not certain. This CDR3 comprises 14 residues. V was pared by 3 bases and J by 0 bases, with 9 bases between. Germline assignment: CDR1 SGHNT and CDR2 YENEEA. CDR3 loop: CASSLGQSSYEQYF. The CDR3 DNA is TGTGCCAGCAGCTTGGGCCAGAGCTCCTACGAGCAGTACTTC.

The CDR3: CASSPDPPLNSPLHF. Here the CDR3 DNA reads TGTGCCAGCTCACCAGACCCCCCTCTTAATTCACCCCTCCACTTT. This rearrangement joins TRBV18 to TRBJ1-6; no definite D call. V was pared by 2 bases and J by 6 bases, with 11 bases between. The CDR3 spans 15 residues. Germline values: CDR1 KGHSH, CDR2 LQKENI.

This chain joins TRBV7-2 and TRBJ2-7, with D possibly TRBD1 on 5 matching bases. Germline V gene data show CDR1 as SGHTA and CDR2 as FQGNSA. Between the trimmed V and J ends, which lost 5 bases and 3 bases, there was a span of 11 bases. This CDR3 spans 13 amino acids. CDR3 loop: CASSGADIYEQYF. The CDR3 region has the DNA TGTGCCAGCAGCGGGGCGGACATCTACGAGCAGTACTTC.

This clone was detected only a few times. The chain combines TRBV6-6 with TRBJ1-5; tentatively, D is TRBD1 (6 bases). Germline CDR1 MNHNY, CDR2 SVGAGI (reference sequence). The CDR3 consists of 15 residues. The germline V and J ends were trimmed by 5 bases and 3 bases, with 14 bases remaining between them. CDR3 sequence: CASSGGGPANQPQHF. The CDR3 DNA reads TGTGCCAGCAGTGGGGGCGGACCGGCCAATCAGCCCCAGCATTTT.

The chain uses TRBV5-6 and TRBJ2-7; TRBD2 matches at 9 bases. CDR1 and CDR2 from the germline V gene are SGHDT and YYEEEE. Unmatched junction bases numbered 8, after V lost 2 bases and J lost 5 bases. The CDR3 has 15 amino acids. CDR3 residues: CASSFSGTSIHEQYF. For the CDR3, the DNA is TGTGCCAGCAGCTTTTCCGGGACTAGCATCCACGAGCAGTACTTC.

V gene TRBV6-1 combines with J gene TRBJ2-7; no reliable D call. The V end lost 4 bases, the J end lost 2 bases, and 18 bases lay between the germline ends. Germline V gene sequence: CDR1 MNHNS, CDR2 SASEGT. This CDR3 has 16 residues. The CDR3 protein is CASSATGPALAYEQYF. The CDR3 bases are TGTGCCAGCAGTGCAACCGGGCCCGCCCTGGCCTACGAGCAGTACTTC.

The gene calls are TRBV18 and TRBJ2-7; D is unclear. From germline, CDR1 is KGHSH and CDR2 LQKENI. This CDR3 contains 15 residues. V lost 1 base to trimming and J lost 1 base, with 11 bases between them. Here the CDR3 DNA reads TGTGCCAGCTCACCACAGGCCACAAATTCCTACGAGCAGTACTTC. Protein sequence: CASSPQATNSYEQYF.

This clone came up a few times. This chain connects TRBV11-2 to TRBJ1-1; D perhaps matches TRBD1 (6 bases). CDR3 size: 12 residues. Germline CDR1 and CDR2: SGHAT and FQNNGV. Trimming shortened V by 5 bases and J by 11 bases, and 15 bases separated the two germline ends. The CDR3 DNA reads TGTGCCAGCAGCAAAGGAGGGGGTTTTGCTTTCTTT. Translation: CASSKGGGFAFF.

This chain connects TRBV28 to TRBJ1-2; D ambiguous. This CDR3 is 13 amino acids long. Trimming shortened V by 6 bases and J by 4 bases, and 12 bases separated the two germline ends. The germline V gene has CDR1 MDHEN and CDR2 SYDVKM. CDR3 DNA: TGTGCCAGCAGCCCGACATCTTCCTATGGCTACACCTTC. It is translated as CASSPTSSYGYTF.

This chain connects TRBV2 to TRBJ1-4; TRBD1 is a possible D gene (6 bases). Germline V gene data show CDR1 as SNHLY and CDR2 as FYNNEI. This CDR3 is built from 15 residues. Trimming shortened V by 4 bases and J by 8 bases, and 17 bases separated the two germline ends. Written as DNA, the CDR3 is TGTGCCAGCAGTGGCTCCGGGGGGCCTAGGGAAAAACTGTTTTTT. Protein product: CASSGSGGPREKLFF.

The chain is built from TRBV27 and TRBJ2-5; D not certain. The germline V and J ends were trimmed by 6 bases and 4 bases, with 6 bases remaining between them. Germline V lookup: CDR1 MNHEY, CDR2 SMNVEV (reference sequence). This CDR3 spans 11 amino acids. The CDR3 spells CASRVAETQYF. The CDR3 region has the DNA TGTGCCAGCAGAGTTGCAGAGACCCAGTACTTC.

J is TRBJ1-6 and V is TRBV4-1; D gene uncertain. This CDR3 has 16 amino acids. V was cut by 0 bases and J by 9 bases, with 15 bases left in between. The germline CDR1 and CDR2 sequences are MGHRA and YSYEKL. CDR3 residues: CASSQDEPLAGSPLHF. The CDR3 DNA reads TGCGCCAGCAGCCAAGATGAGCCCCTCGCCGGTTCACCCCTCCACTTT.

The chain employs TRBV28 and TRBJ1-6; D remains ambiguous. CDR3 length: 16 residues. Germline-derived CDR1 and CDR2 are MDHEN and SYDVKM. Trimming took off 2 bases at V and 2 bases at J, with 10 bases between the two ends. CDR3 in amino acids: CASSLEESAYNSPLHF. The CDR3 DNA reads TGTGCCAGCAGTTTAGAAGAGAGCGCCTATAATTCACCCCTCCACTTT. The whole variable domain, filled in from reference TRBV28 and TRBJ1-6, reads DVKVTQSSRYLVKRTGEKVFLECVQDMDHENMFWYRQDPGLGLRLIYFSYDVKMKEKGDIPEGYSVSREKKERFSLILESASTNQTSMYLCASSLEESAYNSPLHFGNGTRLTVT.

The chain links TRBV19 to TRBJ1-1; D is ambiguous. The V and J ends lost 0 bases and 3 bases respectively, with 17 bases between them. The CDR3 sequence is 17 residues long. Germline lookup yields CDR1 LNHDA and CDR2 SQIVND (reference sequence). The CDR3 DNA sequence: TGTGCCAGTAGTATAGATGGAGGTACGGGGAGATACACTGAAGCTTTCTTT. Translated, it gives CASSIDGGTGRYTEAFF.

This chain uses TRBV7-2 with TRBJ2-5, with 9 nucleotides matching TRBD2. Trimming took 5 bases from V and 4 from J; bases not matched to a gene: 8. The CDR3 contains 15 residues. Germline assignment: CDR1 SGHTA and CDR2 FQGNSA. The CDR3 here is CASSRLAGGGETQYF. CDR3 DNA: TGTGCCAGCAGCCGACTGGCGGGGGGGGGAGAGACCCAGTACTTC.

V usage is TRBV10-3 and J usage is TRBJ2-7; 7 nucleotides match TRBD1. J was trimmed by 4 bases and V by 0 bases; bases with no gene match: 6. CDR1 and CDR2 from the germline V gene are ENHRY and SYGVKD. The CDR3 extends over 15 amino acids. The CDR3 reads CAISESGTATYEQYF. The CDR3 DNA reads TGTGCCATCAGTGAGTCAGGGACAGCTACATACGAGCAGTACTTC.

The gene calls are TRBV5-6 and TRBJ2-1; 10 bases match TRBD1. V lost 5 bases and J lost 3; bases outside the gene matches: 5. The germline V gene has CDR1 SGHDT and CDR2 YYEEEE. The CDR3 runs to 15 residues. The CDR3 loop is CASSSGQGGYNEQFF. For the CDR3, the DNA is TGTGCCAGCAGTTCCGGACAGGGGGGCTACAATGAGCAGTTCTTC.